Following are 20 T cell receptor beta chains from one sample sequenced in a study of T cells after yellow fever vaccination (dated 2019 in TCRdb). Library generation was performed with 5' RACE. TCRdb shows the sequencer as Illumina HiSeq 2500. Clones were called with MiXCR by TCRdb after fastp trimmed the public reads at Q25, and only in-frame beta chains were retained. Each CDR3 protein appears once, grouped with its most common genes and DNA. Across this sample there are hundreds of thousands of distinct CDR3 sequences, with about 12% seen only once. The ten top clones hold about 15% of the sample. This sample's treatment or condition label indicates: live attenuated yellow fever vaccine strain. The input for sequencing was PBMCs, taken on the day of the yellow fever booster vaccination. The receptors here all came from a man between 25 and 39 years old who received the YFV17D yellow fever vaccine.

The chain carries TRBV6-5 and TRBJ2-7; 8 bases line up with TRBD2. The CDR3 has 12 amino acids. Germline trimming cut 6 bases from V and 6 bases from J; bases unmatched to any gene: 4. The germline gives CDR1 MNHEY, CDR2 SVGAGI. CDR3 sequence (DNA): TGTGCCAGCAGGACCGGGACTAGCGAGCAGTACTTC. Protein product: CASRTGTSEQYF.

The chain has TRBV7-2 and TRBJ2-7; D may be TRBD1 or TRBD2 (5 bases each). In germline, CDR1 is SGHTA, CDR2 FQGNSA. V lost 7 bases to trimming and J lost 0 bases, with 10 bases between them. The CDR3 extends over 13 amino acids. The CDR3 loop reads CASNRDGSYEQYF. The CDR3, as DNA: TGTGCCAGCAACCGGGACGGCTCCTACGAGCAGTACTTC.

The table lists this clonotype with a few counts. The V call is TRBV6-6, the J call TRBJ1-4; D is unclear. The CDR3 consists of 12 residues. The V end lost 8 bases, the J end lost 2 bases, and 6 bases lay between the germline ends. Germline V CDR1 and CDR2: MNHNY, SVGAGI (reference sequence). CDR3 sequence: CASQMTNEKLFF. The CDR3 DNA sequence: TGTGCCAGCCAAATGACTAATGAAAAACTGTTTTTT.

This clonotype was detected ten times or more. This chain uses TRBV5-1 with TRBJ2-1, with D possibly TRBD2 on 6 matching bases. The V end lost 5 bases, the J end lost 6 bases, and 15 bases lay between the germline ends. The germline V gene encodes CDR1 SGHRS and CDR2 YFSETQ. CDR3 length: 14 residues. This CDR3 is CASRAGGTANEQFF. CDR3 DNA: TGCGCCAGCAGAGCGGGCGGGACGGCCAATGAGCAGTTCTTC.

This chain uses TRBV5-1 with TRBJ2-3; D possibly corresponds to TRBD2 (6 bases). With 4 bases removed from V and 2 bases from J, the gap between germline ends came to 14 bases. Germline CDR1 SGHRS, CDR2 YFSETQ. CDR3 length: 15 amino acids. The CDR3 nucleotides read TGCGCCAGCAGCGAATCCGCGGACTACACAGATACGCAGTATTTT. Protein sequence: CASSESADYTDTQYF.

This chain uses TRBV7-8 with TRBJ2-7; D not certain. This CDR3 spans 15 amino acids. Germline V gene data show CDR1 as SGHVS and CDR2 as FQNEAQ. V lost 2 bases, J lost 5 bases, and 16 bases lay in between. This CDR3 reads CASSLFRGGPDEQYF. In DNA form, the CDR3 reads TGTGCCAGCAGCTTATTTAGAGGTGGGCCGGACGAGCAGTACTTC.

This clonotype was found a few times. This chain links TRBV7-9 with TRBJ2-5; D may correspond to TRBD1 or TRBD2 (5 bases each). CDR1 is SEHNR and CDR2 is FQNEAQ in the germline V gene (reference sequence). This CDR3 has 15 residues. V lost 3 bases and J 5 bases, leaving 16 bases between the germline ends. CDR3 in DNA: TGTGCCAGCAGCTTTAACGGGGCCGCGAGGGAGACCCAGTACTTC. Protein sequence: CASSFNGAARETQYF. The full variable domain, with the rest looked up from reference TRBV7-9 and TRBJ2-5, is DTGVSQNPRHKITKRGQNVTFRCDPISEHNRLYWYRQTLGQGPEFLTYFQNEAQLEKSRLLSDRFSAERPKGSFSTLEIQRTEQGDSAMYLCASSFNGAARETQYFGPGTRLLVL.

This chain uses TRBV27 with TRBJ2-5, with no clear D. V gave up 2 bases and J gave up 7 bases, with 14 bases separating them. CDR1 and CDR2 from the germline V gene are MNHEY and SMNVEV (reference sequence). The CDR3 sequence is 14 residues long. The CDR3 region has the DNA TGTGCCAGCAGTTTAGTGCGTGGGCCTGGGACCCAGTACTTC. This gives the protein CASSLVRGPGTQYF.

The J gene is TRBJ1-5, the V gene TRBV12-5; TRBD1 agrees at 10 bases. The trim removed 6 bases at V and 3 bases at J, leaving 5 bases unmatched. Germline-derived CDR1 and CDR2 are LGHNT and FRNRAP. The CDR3 is 15 amino acids. The CDR3 loop reads CASGGQGIDNQPQHF. DNA of the CDR3: TGTGCTAGTGGGGGACAGGGGATTGACAATCAGCCCCAGCATTTT.

This clonotype was counted ten times or more. CDR3 region: CASNPTGALTDTQYF. The CDR3 DNA is TGTGCCAGCAATCCCACGGGAGCCCTCACAGATACGCAGTATTTT. The genes are TRBV6-8 and TRBJ2-3; the D gene is possibly TRBD2 (6 bases). Trimming shortened V by 7 bases and J by 2 bases, and 16 bases separated the two germline ends. CDR3 length: 15 residues. Germline assignment: CDR1 MNHGY and CDR2 SAAAGT.

V gene TRBV30 combines with J gene TRBJ2-1; D is perhaps TRBD1 (6 bases). This CDR3 contains 14 residues. With 4 bases removed from V and 2 bases from J, the gap between germline ends came to 12 bases. Germline CDR1 is GTSNPN and CDR2 is SVGIG (reference sequence). The CDR3 bases are TGTGCCTGGACCCGACAGGTTACCTACAATGAGCAGTTCTTC. The encoded protein is CAWTRQVTYNEQFF.

This clonotype appeared a few times. The chain joins TRBV10-3 to TRBJ2-7; maybe TRBD2 (7 bases). Trimming removed 6 bases from V and 3 bases from J, with 15 bases in between. Germline CDR1 and CDR2: ENHRY and SYGVKD. The CDR3 loop spans 14 amino acids. The CDR3 DNA reads as TGTGCCATCAGGCCAAACAGGGAGGGCTACGAGCAGTACTTC. Protein sequence: CAIRPNREGYEQYF.

This clonotype was counted only a few times. This chain connects TRBV11-2 to TRBJ2-7, with 8 bases identical to TRBD2. The CDR3 is 17 amino acids. V lost 2 bases to trimming and J lost 3 bases; unmatched junction nucleotides: 12. Germline CDR1 and CDR2: SGHAT and FQNNGV. The CDR3 loop is CASSLPWRGRTNYEQYF. DNA for the CDR3: TGTGCCAGCAGCTTACCTTGGCGCGGGAGGACAAACTACGAGCAGTACTTC.

This sequence joins TRBV4-3 and TRBJ1-5; D is uncertain. The germline CDR1 and CDR2 sequences are LGHNA and YSLEER. The V end was cut by 4 bases, the J end by 8 bases, with 6 bases between. The CDR3 has 11 amino acids. CDR3 bases: TGCGCCAGCAGCCTGGAAAAGCCCCAGCATTTT. It codes for CASSLEKPQHF.

This clonotype was counted between two and nine times. V and J are TRBV7-8 and TRBJ2-3, with 7 positions matching TRBD2. The CDR3 runs 14 residues. Trimming removed 1 base from V and 6 bases from J; junction bases left unmatched: 4. CDR1 and CDR2 (germline): SGHVS, FQNEAQ. CDR3 bases: TGTGCCAGCAGCTTAGGCGGGAGCATGGATACGCAGTATTTT. Its protein is CASSLGGSMDTQYF.

The rearrangement uses TRBV6-1 and TRBJ1-6; D gene unclear. This CDR3 is built from 13 residues. CDR1 and CDR2 from the germline V gene are MNHNS and SASEGT. V gave up 6 bases and J gave up 4 bases, with 7 bases separating them. The CDR3: CASRIQYNSPLHF. The CDR3 nucleotides are TGTGCCAGCAGAATACAGTATAATTCACCCCTCCACTTT.

In its sample, this clonotype was seen a few times. V usage is TRBV5-5 and J usage is TRBJ2-2; no reliable D call. Between the trimmed V and J ends, which lost 4 bases and 5 bases, there was a span of 21 bases. This CDR3 contains 17 residues. Germline V gene sequence: CDR1 SGHKS, CDR2 YYEKEE (reference sequence). CDR3 in DNA: TGTGCCAGCAGCCCCTCGTACCGGTCTTTTGGAACCGGGGAGCTGTTTTTT. Amino acids: CASSPSYRSFGTGELFF.

This clonotype has a handful of counts. V usage is TRBV5-8 and J usage is TRBJ2-1; no reliable D call. The germline gives CDR1 SGHTS, CDR2 YDEGEE. V was cut by 1 base and J by 0 bases, with 14 bases left in between. This CDR3 has 17 amino acids. Written as DNA, the CDR3 is TGTGCCAGCAGCTTGTCCTATGGCGGTAACTCCTACAATGAGCAGTTCTTC. Amino acids: CASSLSYGGNSYNEQFF.

V and J are TRBV27 and TRBJ2-3, with D perhaps TRBD1 or TRBD2 (6 bases each). CDR3 length: 13 residues. Trimming shortened V by 10 bases and J by 5 bases, and 16 bases separated the two germline ends. The germline CDR1 and CDR2 sequences are MNHEY and SMNVEV (reference sequence). This chain's CDR3 is CATRGPRGDTQYF. Written as DNA, the CDR3 is TGTGCCACCCGGGGGCCCCGGGGAGATACGCAGTATTTT.

The table lists this clonotype with many counts. The chain employs TRBV12-3 or TRBV12-4 and TRBJ2-7, with 10 bases lining up with TRBD2. The CDR3 is 15 amino acids. V was pared by 2 bases and J by 2 bases, with 3 bases of the junction left unmatched. The CDR3 DNA reads TGTGCCAGCAGTTTACGGCTAGCGGGGGCCTACGAGCAGTACTTC. Encoded protein: CASSLRLAGAYEQYF.